This paragraph covers one T cell receptor (beta chain) sequence. Its target is not known. This entry comes from a study of T cell repertoires in cytomegalovirus infection. For the study at large: Public signatures in TCR beta pointed to CMV infection and matching HLA type. Study-wide points: Totalled public TCR beta family frequency picked out people who carried CMV plus the relevant HLA. CMV-specific HLA-C-restricted TCR beta clonotypes dominated the ex vivo response.

TCRdb analysed the reads with MiXCR anew, one entry per CDR3 protein. The sample has fewer than 200,000 distinct CDR3 sequences; roughly 20% are singletons. The CDR3 has 14 amino acids. V was clipped by 6 bases and J by 4 bases; unmatched bases: 8. In germline, CDR1 is DFQATT, CDR2 SNEGSKA (reference sequence). The clonotype originates from a human donor in good health (CMV status not recorded). Some clones in this sample may be carry-over from other donors' samples. Sequences were derived from CD8+ T cells from cultured PBMCs, sampled from culture after CMV antigen stimulation. The gene calls are TRBV20-1 and TRBJ2-7; 11 bases agree with TRBD2. The CDR3: CSAQGRTSGYEQYF. The CDR3 DNA reads TGCAGTGCCCAGGGCAGGACTAGCGGGTACGAGCAGTACTTC.